Listed below are T cell receptor beta chains from one sample, sequenced in a study of shared clonotypes between healthy human individuals. Repertoires were generated with immunoSEQ multiplex PCR, while TCRdb's copy carries only in-frame clones and drops some. The profile shows 550,000 to 700,000 clones, around four fifths of them singletons. Input material: memory CD4+ T cells sorted from blood. The source of these receptors is a woman aged 25 to 39 in good health. The CDR3 runs from the conserved cysteine through the conserved F or W. A D gene is named only where the DNA matches it firmly. The size of a clone is reported for some rows only, either as once, few or many, or as a class for expanded clones.

D gene	clone size	V gene	J gene	CDR3 DNA	CDR3 protein
-	-	TRBV5-1	TRBJ2-2	TGCGCCAGCAGCTTCCTGGAGGGAGGCGGGGAGCTGTTTTTT	CASSFLEGGGELFF
-	-	TRBV5-1	TRBJ2-1	TGCGCCAGCAGCGCACATCCTAGCAATGAGCAGTTCTTC	CASSAHPSNEQFF
-	-	TRBV4-1	TRBJ1-2	TGCGCCAGCAGCCAAGCTACGGACAGAGCTTATGGCTACACCTTC	CASSQATDRAYGYTF
-	-	TRBV6-1	TRBJ2-7	TGTGCCAGCAATCGGGGAACTCCACCCTACGAGCAGTACTTC	CASNRGTPPYEQYF
-	-	TRBV5-4	TRBJ1-1	TGTGCCAGCAGTACCAGGGCAGCCGATTTTGAAGCTTTCTTT	CASSTRAADFEAFF
-	-	TRBV2	TRBJ2-4	TGTGCCAGCTCGCCGGGAGTCAAAAACATTCAGTACTTC	CASSPGVKNIQYF
TRBD1	-	TRBV28	TRBJ1-2	TGTGCCAGCAGTTCCGCGGAGGGGGCGCGGGATGGCTACACCTTC	CASSSAEGARDGYTF
TRBD2	-	TRBV6-4	TRBJ2-1	TGTGCCAGCAGCCCGACTAGCGGGAGATCCGGTGAGCAGTTCTTC	CASSPTSGRSGEQFF
TRBD2	many	TRBV7-2	TRBJ2-7	TGTGCCAGCAGCCCCCAGCGGGACTCTTACGAGCAGTACTTC	CASSPQRDSYEQYF
-	few	TRBV6-6	TRBJ1-4	TGTGCCAGCAGCTTCCCCGGGGAGCGAGAAAAACTGTTTTTT	CASSFPGEREKLFF
-	-	TRBV28	TRBJ2-2	TGTGCCAGCAGTTTGGTCAGGGGTGGTTCGGCCGGGGAGCTGTTTTTT	CASSLVRGGSAGELFF